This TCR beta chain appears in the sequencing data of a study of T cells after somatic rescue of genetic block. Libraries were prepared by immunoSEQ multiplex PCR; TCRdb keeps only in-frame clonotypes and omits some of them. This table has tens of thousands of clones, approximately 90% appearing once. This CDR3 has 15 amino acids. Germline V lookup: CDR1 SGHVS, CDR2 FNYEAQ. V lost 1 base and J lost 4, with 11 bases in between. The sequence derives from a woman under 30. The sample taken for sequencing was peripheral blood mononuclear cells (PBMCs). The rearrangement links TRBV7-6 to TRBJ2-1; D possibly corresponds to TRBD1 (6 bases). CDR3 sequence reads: CASSLVRTAYNEQFF. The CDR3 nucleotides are TGTGCCAGCAGCTTAGTCCGGACAGCATACAATGAGCAGTTCTTC.